Sequencing of this TCR beta chain was carried out in a study of T-cell reconstitution after alpha-beta-depleted transplantation in children (dated by TCRdb to about 2016). Turning to the overall study: T-cell immune reconstitution after TCRalphabeta/CD19-depleted allogeneic hematopoietic cell transplantation in children was quantitatively tracked in the study by means of TCR repertoire profiling. Points the paper makes about the study in general: In some patients, the high TCRbeta diversity seen at day 60 was put down to recipient T cells and intrathymic progenitors that had survived conditioning. The frequencies of hyperexpanded clones fell over the following months, and after one year, T-cell counts and TCRbeta diversity were mostly attributed to newly produced T cells. Apparently early alphabetaT-cell count recovery about two months after transplant reportedly relied on only several hundred rapidly expanded clones derived from non-depleted graft cells.

The treatment or condition label on this specimen signifies: allogeneic hematopoietic cell transplantation with graft depleted of TCRalphabeta T cells and CD19 B cells. TCRalphabeta/CD19-depleted allogeneic hematopoietic cell grafts were given to the transplant recipients, all of whom were children. A note on this clonotype: This clone's antigen is unknown. Base qualities are missing; no much larger clone stands one base away.

The library came from PCR. The run used an Illumina HiSeq 2500. TCR libraries were prepared with molecular barcoding, using unique molecular identifiers to normalize TCRbeta repertoire quantification. Clones were called with MiXCR by TCRdb after fastp trimmed the public reads at Q25, and only in-frame beta chains were retained. One record per CDR3 amino acid sequence lists the most common genes and DNA. The sample table shows more than 200,000 distinct CDR3 sequences, and about 15% are seen once. The leading ten clones occupy approximately 40% of the sample. Germline trimming amounts to 4 bases on V and 11 bases on J, with 5 as the count of junction bases outside the gene matches. From the germline V gene, CDR1 is SQVTM and CDR2 is ANQGSEA. Measured from the cysteine to the phenylalanine, the CDR3 is 11 residues long. The CDR3 DNA has 33 bases and is translated from base 1.

The starting material was PBMCs, mostly from graft donor cells, obtained 360 days after TCRalphabeta/CD19-depleted stem cell transplant. The origin of this receptor is a male patient aged 2 to 9 who had a stem cell transplant for acute lymphoblastic leukemia, so the T cells may come from the graft donor. In this chain, TRBV29-1 is recombined with TRBJ2-3, with 8 junctional bases fitting TRBD1. The bases read TGCAGCGTTGTCGGACAGGGAGGGCAGTATTTT. It is translated as CSVVGQGGQYF.